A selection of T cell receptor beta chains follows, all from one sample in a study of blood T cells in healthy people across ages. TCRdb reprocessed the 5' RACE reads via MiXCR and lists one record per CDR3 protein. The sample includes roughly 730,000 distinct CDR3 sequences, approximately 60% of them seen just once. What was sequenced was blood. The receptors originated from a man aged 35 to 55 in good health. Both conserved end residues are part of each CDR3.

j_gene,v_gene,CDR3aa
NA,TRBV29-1,CSVELTGLAGRYNEQYF
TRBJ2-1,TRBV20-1,CSASFLTLDYNEQFF
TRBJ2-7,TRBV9,CASSPNGRTSYEQYF
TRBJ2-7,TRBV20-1,CSARPGQGLREQYF
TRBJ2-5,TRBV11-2,CASSPRQGASEQYF
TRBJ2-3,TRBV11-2,CASSLVFARASTDTQYF
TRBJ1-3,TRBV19,CASSRTGGSSGNTIYF
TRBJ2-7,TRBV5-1,CASSLYPTSSSYEQYF
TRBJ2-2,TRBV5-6,CASRRWDRSAIGTGELFF
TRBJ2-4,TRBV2,CASSVLGEQYF
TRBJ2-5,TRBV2,CASRTGYQETQYF
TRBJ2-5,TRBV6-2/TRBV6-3,CASSPAGKETQYF